This T cell receptor (beta chain) was sequenced during a study of T cell responses to AZD1222 COVID-19 vaccine. Sequencing used immunoSEQ multiplex PCR; TCRdb keeps in-frame clones, though not all of them. The sample has about 110,000 clones, about nine tenths seen once. The CDR3 is 16 amino acids. Germline V gives CDR1 SGHTA, CDR2 FQGTGA. With V trimmed by 5 bases and J by 6 bases, 6 bases remained unmatched. Samples with a second dose at about 4 or about 12 weeks were pooled together. Study conclusions and caveats: White British ancestry dominated among donors, who included more females, and clonal diversity was possibly underestimated. Repertoires were obtained solely post-peak T cell response.

About this clone itself: The antigen is not known.

The sequencing used peripheral blood, collected 28 days after the second AZD1222 dose. The chain carries TRBV7-3 and TRBJ2-1; 14 positions agree with TRBD2. The clonotype was recovered from an adult who received the AZD1222 COVID-19 vaccine. CDR3 sequence (DNA): TGTGCCAGCAGCCAGACTAGCGGGGGGGCCCCCAATGAGCAGTTCTTC. Amino acid sequence: CASSQTSGGAPNEQFF.